This passage covers 12 T cell receptor beta chains from one sample sequenced in a study of blood T cells in healthy people across ages (dated by TCRdb to 2013 to 2016). The method was 5' RACE. Reads for this sample came from an Illumina HiSeq 2500. The second PCR ran for roughly 6 to 11 cycles and used a J-beta primer mix along with a sample-barcoded 5' primer. The public reads were reprocessed in TCRdb via fastp at Q25 and MiXCR, keeping in-frame beta chains. Rows are unified per CDR3 protein, each entry keeping the most common DNA and genes. The table for this sample lists 650,000 to 700,000 distinct CDR3 sequences; approximately 52% of them were counted only once. The ten most abundant clones make up around an eighth of the sample. Sample: blood. Every receptor here comes from a woman older than 75 in good health.

The chain has TRBV27 and TRBJ2-1; possibly TRBD2 for D (6 bases). CDR3 length equals 13 residues. Germline CDR1 and CDR2: MNHEY and SMNVEV (reference sequence). V lost 5 bases to trimming and J lost 4 bases, with 9 bases between them. The CDR3 DNA is TGTGCCAGCAGTGCTAGCGCGTACAATGAGCAGTTCTTC. This sequence encodes CASSASAYNEQFF.

The V and J genes are TRBV5-1 and TRBJ1-5; 7 bases agree with TRBD1. This CDR3 has 15 residues. In germline, CDR1 is SGHRS, CDR2 YFSETQ. V lost 4 bases to trimming and J lost 3 bases; unmatched junction nucleotides: 7. The DNA of the CDR3 is TGCGCCAGCAGCCCTCGGACAGGCCTCAATCAGCCCCAGCATTTT. It yields the protein CASSPRTGLNQPQHF.

This clonotype was detected a few times. This sequence joins TRBV7-2 and TRBJ2-3; 10 positions match TRBD2. The CDR3 totals 15 residues. The V gene's germline CDR1 is SGHTA and CDR2 FQGNSA. V trimming: 5 bases; J trimming: 6 bases; junction bases outside the gene matches: 8. This chain's CDR3 is CASSTVAGGGDTQYF. The DNA of the CDR3 is TGTGCCAGCAGCACCGTAGCGGGAGGCGGGGATACGCAGTATTTT.

The sample holds one count of this clonotype. J is TRBJ2-5 and V is TRBV12-3 or TRBV12-4, with 7 nucleotides matching TRBD1. The length of the CDR3 is 13 residues. V shed 4 bases and J 5 bases; nucleotides not matched to a gene: 4. This CDR3 is CASSWGQSETQYF. The CDR3, as DNA: TGTGCCAGCAGTTGGGGACAGTCGGAGACCCAGTACTTC.

The chain has TRBV29-1 and TRBJ1-2, with D perhaps TRBD1 (5 bases). The germline CDR1 and CDR2 sequences are SQVTM and ANQGSEA. V was trimmed by 6 bases and J by 6 bases, leaving 23 bases between them. The CDR3 loop spans 15 amino acids. In DNA form, the CDR3 reads TGCAGCGTCGCGGGACTCCTCCTTCCGGGAAATGGCTACACCTTC. Translating gives CSVAGLLLPGNGYTF.

In this sample, this clonotype turned up once. This sequence joins TRBV5-1 and TRBJ2-1; tentative D call: TRBD2 (5 bases). Gene TRBJ2-7 matches the end of the DNA better, so the J call may be wrong. The V gene's germline CDR1 is SGHRS and CDR2 YFSETQ. CDR3 length: 15 amino acids. CDR3 sequence reads: CASSFGGGWYNEQYF. CDR3 nucleotides: TGCGCCAGCAGCTTTGGTGGAGGCTGGTACAATGAGCAGTACTTC.

Concerning this clonotype itself: Since a much larger clone is just one base distant, this may be a read error. CDR3 region: CASSPSGRARVDEQYF. The CDR3, as DNA: TGTGCCAGCAGCCCTAGCGGGAGGGCCAGAGTGGATGAGCAGTACTTC. This sequence joins TRBV6-5 and TRBJ2-7; 12 positions match TRBD2. Germline CDR1 and CDR2: MNHEY and SVGAGI. The trim removed 6 bases at V and 7 bases at J, leaving 13 bases unmatched. The CDR3 consists of 16 residues.

Regarding this clonotype: Since a much larger clone is just one base distant, this may be a read error. The V and J genes are TRBV10-3 and TRBJ2-1, with 9 bases matching TRBD2. Gene TRBJ2-7 matches the end of the DNA better, so the J call may be wrong. Germline V CDR1 and CDR2: ENHRY, SYGVKD. This CDR3 has 15 amino acids. The CDR3 DNA sequence: TGTGCCATCAGGGAGGCTAGCGGGAAGGGGAATGAGCAGTACTTC. This translates into CAIREASGKGNEQYF.

This chain links TRBV6-6 with TRBJ2-7, with 10 bases that match TRBD2. Germline loops: CDR1 MNHNY, CDR2 SVGAGI (reference sequence). The CDR3 contains 15 residues. V lost 2 bases to trimming and J lost 3 bases; unmatched junction nucleotides: 4. CDR3 protein: CASSYGVAGGYEQYF. CDR3 in DNA: TGTGCCAGCAGTTACGGAGTAGCGGGAGGCTACGAGCAGTACTTC.

The CDR3 loop is CASTRAGGPDNEQFF. The CDR3 DNA is TGTGCCAGCACTAGAGCGGGGGGGCCGGACAATGAGCAGTTCTTC. This chain uses TRBV2 with TRBJ2-1; 10 positions match TRBD2. This CDR3 is 15 amino acids long. Germline V gene sequence: CDR1 SNHLY, CDR2 FYNNEI. The V and J ends lost 7 bases and 5 bases, in that order; junction bases with no gene match: 8.

This clonotype has a count of ten or more. This chain joins TRBV15 and TRBJ2-7; TRBD1 matches at 8 bases. The CDR3 loop spans 19 amino acids. With V trimmed by 2 bases and J by 0 bases, 15 bases remained unmatched. Per germline, CDR1 LNHNV and CDR2 YYDKDF (reference sequence). This CDR3 reads CATSRTPPIGQGHSYEQYF. CDR3 DNA sequence: TGTGCCACCAGCAGAACCCCACCCATTGGACAGGGACACTCCTACGAGCAGTACTTC.

With regard to this clonotype: With a much larger clone just one base away, this may be a read error. The rearrangement links TRBV27 to TRBJ2-1, with D unresolved. Germline lookup yields CDR1 MNHEY and CDR2 SMNVEV (reference sequence). V lost 8 bases and J 9 bases, leaving 11 bases between the germline ends. CDR3 length: 11 amino acids. The CDR3 bases are TGTGCCAGCGGTAGTAGCATTGAGCAGTTCTTC. It is translated as CASGSSIEQFF.